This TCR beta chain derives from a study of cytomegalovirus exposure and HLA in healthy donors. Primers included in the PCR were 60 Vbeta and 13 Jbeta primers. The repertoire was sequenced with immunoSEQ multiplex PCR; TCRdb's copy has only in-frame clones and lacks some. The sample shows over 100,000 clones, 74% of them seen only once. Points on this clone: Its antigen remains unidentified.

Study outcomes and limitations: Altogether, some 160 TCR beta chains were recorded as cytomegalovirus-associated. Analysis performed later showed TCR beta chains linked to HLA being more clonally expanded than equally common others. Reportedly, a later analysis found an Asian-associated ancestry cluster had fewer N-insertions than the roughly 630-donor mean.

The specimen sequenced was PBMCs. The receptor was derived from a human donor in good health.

The CDR3 is CAWSEGQGTGQPQHF. CDR3 DNA sequence: TGTGCCTGGAGCGAAGGACAGGGGACGGGTCAGCCCCAGCATTTT. V gene TRBV30 combines with J gene TRBJ1-5; 9 bases align to TRBD1. The germline V gene has CDR1 GTSNPN and CDR2 SVGIG (reference sequence). V shed 3 bases, J shed 6 bases, and the junction held 9 bases outside the gene matches. This CDR3 has 15 residues.